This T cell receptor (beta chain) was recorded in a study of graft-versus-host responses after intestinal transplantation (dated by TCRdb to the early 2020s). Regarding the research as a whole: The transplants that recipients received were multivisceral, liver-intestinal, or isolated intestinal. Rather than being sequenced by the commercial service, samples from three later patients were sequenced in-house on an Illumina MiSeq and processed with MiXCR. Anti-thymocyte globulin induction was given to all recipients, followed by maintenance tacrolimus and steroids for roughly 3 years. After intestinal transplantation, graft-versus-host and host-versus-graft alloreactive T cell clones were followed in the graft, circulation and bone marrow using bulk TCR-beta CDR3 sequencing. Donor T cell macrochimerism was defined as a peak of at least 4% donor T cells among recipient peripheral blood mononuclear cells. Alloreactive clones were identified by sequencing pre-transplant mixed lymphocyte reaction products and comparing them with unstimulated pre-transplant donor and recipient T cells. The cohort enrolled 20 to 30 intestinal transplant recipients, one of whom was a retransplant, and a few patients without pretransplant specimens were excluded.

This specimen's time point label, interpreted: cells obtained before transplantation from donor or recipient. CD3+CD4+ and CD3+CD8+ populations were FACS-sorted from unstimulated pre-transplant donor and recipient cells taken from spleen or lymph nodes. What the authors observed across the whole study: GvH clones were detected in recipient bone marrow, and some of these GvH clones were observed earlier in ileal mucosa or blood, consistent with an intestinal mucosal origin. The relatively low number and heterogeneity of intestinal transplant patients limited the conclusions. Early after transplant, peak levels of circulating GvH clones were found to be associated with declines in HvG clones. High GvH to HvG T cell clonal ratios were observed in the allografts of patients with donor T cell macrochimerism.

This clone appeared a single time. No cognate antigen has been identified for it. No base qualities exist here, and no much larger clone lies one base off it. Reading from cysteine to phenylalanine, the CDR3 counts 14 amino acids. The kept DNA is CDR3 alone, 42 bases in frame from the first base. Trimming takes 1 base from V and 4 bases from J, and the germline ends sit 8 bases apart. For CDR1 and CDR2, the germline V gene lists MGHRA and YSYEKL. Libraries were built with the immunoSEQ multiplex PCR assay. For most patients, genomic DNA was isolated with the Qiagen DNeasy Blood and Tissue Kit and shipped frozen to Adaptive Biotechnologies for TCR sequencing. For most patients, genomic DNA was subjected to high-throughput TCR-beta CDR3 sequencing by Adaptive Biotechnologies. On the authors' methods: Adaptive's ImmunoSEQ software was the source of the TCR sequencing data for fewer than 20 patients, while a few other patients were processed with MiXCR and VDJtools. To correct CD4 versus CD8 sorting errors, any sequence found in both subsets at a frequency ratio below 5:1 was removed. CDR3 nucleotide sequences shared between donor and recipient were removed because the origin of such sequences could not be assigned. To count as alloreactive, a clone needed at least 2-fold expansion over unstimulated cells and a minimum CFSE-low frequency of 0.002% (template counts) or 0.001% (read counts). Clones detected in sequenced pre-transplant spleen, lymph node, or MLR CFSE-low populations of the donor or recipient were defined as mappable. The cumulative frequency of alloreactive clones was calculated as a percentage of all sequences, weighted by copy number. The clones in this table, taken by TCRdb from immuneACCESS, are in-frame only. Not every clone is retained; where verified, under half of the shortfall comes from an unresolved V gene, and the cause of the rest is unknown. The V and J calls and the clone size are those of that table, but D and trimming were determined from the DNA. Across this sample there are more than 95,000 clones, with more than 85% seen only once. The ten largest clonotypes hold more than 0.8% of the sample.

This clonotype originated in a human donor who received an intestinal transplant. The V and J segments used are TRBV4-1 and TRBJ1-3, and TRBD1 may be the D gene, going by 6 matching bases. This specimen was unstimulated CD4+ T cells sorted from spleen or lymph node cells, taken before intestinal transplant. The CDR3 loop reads CASSQVRGGNTIYF. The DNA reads TGCGCCAGCAGCCAAGTCAGGGGAGGAAACACCATATATTTT.